This T cell receptor beta chain stems from a study of regulatory T cells in long-lasting Graves disease. Study-wide findings and caveats: Between persistent patients, 2,500 to 3,500 public clonotypes were shared, exceeding the approximately 940 shared between new patients.

Germline values: CDR1 LNHNV, CDR2 YYDKDF (reference sequence). This CDR3 region has 13 residues. The V and J ends lost 5 bases and 6 bases respectively, with 10 bases between them. Arm-PCR of CDR3 regions with iRepertoire HTBI primers generated TCR beta libraries. TCRdb ran MiXCR on the multiplex PCR reads and lists one entry per CDR3 protein. The data hold hundreds of thousands of distinct CDR3 sequences, with about 13% observed a single time. On this clonotype: Its specificity is unknown.

The time point is: newly diagnosed GD, antithyroid drugs for less than 3 months. TCR sequences were obtained from RNA taken from PBMCs. The sample was also reused in another study, on T cells in Graves' hyperthyroidism and ophthalmopathy. From that study: Patients were excluded for uncontrolled infection, other autoimmune disease, pregnancy or lactation.

The material was peripheral blood mononuclear cells (PBMCs), obtained at new diagnosis, from a patient treated with antithyroid drugs. V and J are TRBV15 and TRBJ2-2; D unresolved. The source of this sequence is a man aged 25 to 40 with Graves disease. The CDR3 nucleotides are TGTGCCACCAGCCTTCGGGCCGCCGGGGAGCTGTTTTTT. This translates into CATSLRAAGELFF. Together with reference TRBV15 and TRBJ2-2, the CDR3 gives the full variable domain: DAMVIQNPRYQVTQFGKPVTLSCSQTLNHNVMYWYQQKSSQAPKLLFHYYDKDFNNEADTPDNFQSRRPNTSFCFLDIRSPGLGDTAMYLCATSLRAAGELFFGEGSRLTVL.